This entry describes one T cell receptor beta chain. The target antigen is unknown. The sample originates from a study of cytomegalovirus exposure and HLA in healthy donors. At the level of the study: The 110 or so validation repertoires used a platform that matched the one used for the 600 to 750 first-cohort repertoires, as a later analysis reported. General study findings and limits: Most TCR sequences were rare, but some public TCRs occurred in many donors. Listed as cytomegalovirus-associated were 150 to 200 TCR beta chains.

Per the germline V gene, CDR1 is SGHTA and CDR2 is FQGNSA. The length of the CDR3 is 12 residues. Sequencing was performed with immunoSEQ multiplex PCR; in TCRdb, only in-frame clones are kept and a portion is missing. The sample lists 150,000 to 200,000 clones, more than 75% seen once, with about 1.5% in the top ten. The sample consisted of PBMCs. V gene TRBV7-2 combines with J gene TRBJ1-2; D may be TRBD1 (5 bases). This TCR was sampled from a woman aged 25 to 39 in good health and CMV-seronegative. The CDR3 nucleotides read TGTGCGGAGGGGTTTGAAGACTATGGCTACACCTTC. Encoded protein: CAEGFEDYGYTF.